The present entry profiles one T cell receptor beta chain with its context. The data stem from a study of technical replicates of blood from several donors. Trimming removed 4 bases from V and 7 bases from J; junction bases left unmatched: 9. Germline-derived CDR1 and CDR2 are SGHRS and YFSETQ. The CDR3 has 15 residues. Clones were read by immunoSEQ multiplex PCR, and TCRdb kept only the in-frame ones, dropping some. This table holds tens of thousands of clones, 85% to 95% found once. The sequenced sample was T cells isolated from PBMCs. This receptor was obtained from a human donor in good health. The genes are TRBV5-1 and TRBJ2-1, with 9 bases that match TRBD2. The chain's CDR3 is CASSGLRAGGNEQFF. CDR3 nucleotides: TGCGCCAGCAGCGGGCTGAGGGCGGGGGGGAATGAGCAGTTCTTC.